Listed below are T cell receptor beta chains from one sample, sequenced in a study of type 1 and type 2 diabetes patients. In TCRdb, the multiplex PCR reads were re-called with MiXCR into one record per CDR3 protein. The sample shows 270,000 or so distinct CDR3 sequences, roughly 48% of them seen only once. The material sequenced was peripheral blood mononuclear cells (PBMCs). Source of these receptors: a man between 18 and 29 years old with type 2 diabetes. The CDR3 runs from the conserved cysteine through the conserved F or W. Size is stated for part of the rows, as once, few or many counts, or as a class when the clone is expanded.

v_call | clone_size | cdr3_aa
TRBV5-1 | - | CASSPKVGPEQYF
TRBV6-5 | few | CASKGEYNEKLFF
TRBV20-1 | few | CSADQGGHEQFF
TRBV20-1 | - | CSGTRDASGVEQYF
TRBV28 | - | CASSLSEGKRYQPQHF
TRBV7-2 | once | CASSLSRGGDEQFF
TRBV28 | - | CASLDLNTEAFF
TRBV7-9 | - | CASSATGPPEAFF
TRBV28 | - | CASSSPGGAAEKLFF
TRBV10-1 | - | CASRSDRALTDTQYF
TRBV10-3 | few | CAIGQGAIDTQYF
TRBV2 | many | CASRTGEAFF
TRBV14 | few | CASSSHSYEQYF
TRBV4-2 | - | CASRSDANEKLFF
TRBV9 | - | CASSVGNSEQYF
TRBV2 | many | CASRLADQRGTQYF
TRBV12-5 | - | CASSGADDKLFF
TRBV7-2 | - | CASSPWDYSYEQYF
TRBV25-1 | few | CASSEPTGDTEAFF
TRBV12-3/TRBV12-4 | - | CASSSSLRERDCGYTF
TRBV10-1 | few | CASSFGLAGFQETQYF
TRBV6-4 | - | CASSHRDGVRGAHHEQYF
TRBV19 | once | CASQRAGEVYEQYF
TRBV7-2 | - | CASRTQSGGKEQFF
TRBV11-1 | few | CASSLGGPEYEQYF
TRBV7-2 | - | CASSLRTRNTEAFF
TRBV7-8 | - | CASSLDRSGLISSYEQYF
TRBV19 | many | CASLRGGRTEAFF
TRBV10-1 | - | CASSESSATGTDTQYF
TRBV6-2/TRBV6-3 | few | CAARGQAGQPQHF
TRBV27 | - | CASSITHPRGVTEAFF
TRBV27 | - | CASSHTGRATEQFF
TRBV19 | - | CASSGHRGRGYYGYTF
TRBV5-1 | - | CASSQTGGNSPLHF
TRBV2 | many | CASSLSSDRRNTEAFF
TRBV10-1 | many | CASSPTGDTGELFF
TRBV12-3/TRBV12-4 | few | CASSFRRQGAHQREAFF
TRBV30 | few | CAWSAEDEKLFF
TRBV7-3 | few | CASSPEGRERNSPLHF
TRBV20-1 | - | CSARKGQSIGYTF
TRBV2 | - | CADWTSGSWYEQYF